The next 28 T cell receptor beta chains were all read from a single sample in a study of blood T cell repertoires in COVID-19. The data were produced by immunoSEQ multiplex PCR, yet TCRdb's version contains in-frame clones alone and is incomplete. The table includes hundreds of thousands of clones, roughly 88% detected once. The source material was peripheral blood. These receptors came from a middle-aged man with acute or convalescent COVID-19.

This clone has only one observation. The genes are TRBV6-1 and TRBJ1-1; D is possibly TRBD1 (5 bases). This CDR3 comprises 14 residues. Germline V CDR1 and CDR2: MNHNS, SASEGT. Between the trimmed V and J ends, which lost 1 base and 4 bases, there was a span of 10 bases. CDR3 protein: CASSEGHRFTEAFF. The CDR3 nucleotides read TGTGCCAGCAGTGAAGGACACAGGTTCACTGAAGCTTTCTTT.

Points on this clone: The DNA is omitted, as the CDR3 cannot be located on it reliably, and the CDR3 follows TCRdb's listing. The chain couples TRBV27 to TRBJ1-2; the table's D call TRBD1 went unverified against the DNA. Per germline, CDR1 MNHEY and CDR2 SMNVEV (reference sequence). The CDR3 extends over 14 residues, inclusive of both ends. The CDR3 sequence: CASSSSDRRSGYTF.

This clone has just a few counts. DNA of the CDR3: TGCGCCAGCAGTGCTAGCGGGGATTCTGGGGCCAACGTCCTGACTTTC. Translating it yields CASSASGDSGANVLTF. The chain links TRBV5-1 to TRBJ2-6; 9 bases align to TRBD2. V lost 5 bases and J lost 1; bases outside the gene matches: 4. Germline CDR1 and CDR2: SGHRS and YFSETQ. The CDR3 is made up of 16 amino acids.

The V gene is TRBV7-2, the J gene TRBJ1-1; D is perhaps TRBD1 (6 bases). The ends were cut back, 5 bases at V and 1 base at J, with 14 bases in the middle. The CDR3 is made up of 15 amino acids. Germline V gene data show CDR1 as SGHTA and CDR2 as FQGNSA. CDR3 sequence: CASSTPGVGNTEAFF. CDR3 nucleotides: TGTGCCAGCAGCACTCCAGGGGTCGGGAACACTGAAGCTTTCTTT.

In this sample, this clone turned up once. This chain links TRBV24-1 with TRBJ2-1; 11 bases match TRBD1. Germline assignment: CDR1 KGHDR and CDR2 SFDVKD. This CDR3 has 16 residues. V shed 4 bases, J shed 5 bases, and the junction held 6 bases outside the gene matches. This chain's CDR3 is CATSDYGTGGHNEQFF. CDR3 coding DNA: TGTGCCACCAGTGACTACGGGACAGGGGGTCACAATGAGCAGTTCTTC.

This clone appeared once. The chain joins TRBV5-1 to TRBJ1-3; D perhaps matches TRBD1 (5 bases). V lost 3 bases, J lost 2 bases, and 15 bases lay in between. This CDR3 has 16 residues. The V gene's germline CDR1 is SGHRS and CDR2 YFSETQ. The CDR3 bases are TGCGCCAGCAGCTCGACAGTAGCCCTCCCTGGAAACACCATATATTTT. It specifies CASSSTVALPGNTIYF. The full variable domain, completed using reference TRBV5-1 and TRBJ1-3, is KAGVTQTPRYLIKTRGQQVTLSCSPISGHRSVSWYQQTPGQGLQFLFEYFSETQRNKGNFPGRFSGRQFSNSRSEMNVSTLELGDSALYLCASSSTVALPGNTIYFGEGSWLTVV.

CDR3 residues: CASSLYRDSGTSTDTQYF. CDR3 nucleotides: TGTGCCAGCAGCTTATATCGTGATAGCGGGACTAGCACAGATACGCAGTATTTT. The chain links TRBV7-2 to TRBJ2-3; 8 bases align to TRBD2. Looked up from germline, CDR1 is SGHTA and CDR2 is FQGNSA. This CDR3 is 18 amino acids long. V was clipped by 2 bases and J by 0 bases; unmatched bases: 10. Full variable domain (outside the CDR3, taken from reference TRBV7-2 and TRBJ2-3): GAGVSQSPSNKVTEKGKDVELRCDPISGHTALYWYRQSLGQGLEFLIYFQGNSAPDKSGLPSDRFSAERTGGSVSTLTIQRTQQEDSAVYLCASSLYRDSGTSTDTQYFGPGTRLTVL.

This clone was observed a single time. Other DNA variants within this sample encode the same CDR3. The V call is TRBV19, the J call TRBJ1-2; 8 positions agree with TRBD1. The V segment lost 4 bases and the J segment 7 bases; nucleotides outside the gene matches: 5. CDR1 LNHDA and CDR2 SQIVND come from the germline V gene (reference sequence). The CDR3 has 13 residues. CDR3 amino acids: CASSTGQGGGYTF. CDR3 DNA: TGTGCCAGTAGTACAGGACAGGGCGGTGGCTACACCTTC. Looking up the rest from reference TRBV19 and TRBJ1-2 gives the full variable domain: DGGITQSPKYLFRKEGQNVTLSCEQNLNHDAMYWYRQDPGQGLRLIYYSQIVNDFQKGDIAEGYSVSREKKESFPLTVTSAQKNPTAFYLCASSTGQGGGYTFGSGTRLTVV.

The V gene is TRBV4-1, the J gene TRBJ1-2, with 8 bases identical to TRBD1. The CDR3 spans 16 residues. J gave up 4 bases and V 0 bases, and 7 bases lay outside the gene matches. CDR1 and CDR2 (germline): MGHRA, YSYEKL. The chain's CDR3 is CASSQDQDRASYGYTF. The CDR3 DNA follows: TGCGCCAGCAGCCAAGATCAGGACAGGGCTAGCTATGGCTACACCTTC.

V is TRBV6-2 or TRBV6-3 and J is TRBJ1-2, with 11 bases matching TRBD1. V was pared by 6 bases and J by 7 bases, with 4 bases of the junction left unmatched. This CDR3 is built from 13 residues. From germline, CDR1 is MNHEY and CDR2 SVGEGT. The CDR3 region has the DNA TGTGCCAGCAGCCCCGGGACAGGGGGTGGCTACACCTTC. Amino acid sequence: CASSPGTGGGYTF.

The genes are TRBV4-3 and TRBJ1-4; 7 bases are shared with TRBD1. The CDR3 spans 15 residues. Germline-derived CDR1 and CDR2 are LGHNA and YSLEER. The J segment lost 8 bases and the V segment lost 1 base, leaving 7 bases of the junction unmatched. The CDR3 DNA is TGCGCCAGCAGCCAAGTCCGGACAGGCGAGGAAAAACTGTTTTTT. This sequence encodes CASSQVRTGEEKLFF.

This clone was seen a few times. The chain links TRBV10-3 to TRBJ2-3; 8 bases fit TRBD2. The germline gives CDR1 ENHRY, CDR2 SYGVKD. The trim removed 8 bases at V and 4 bases at J, leaving 5 bases unmatched. The CDR3 is 13 amino acids. CDR3 loop: CAIQAGDADTQYF. CDR3 nucleotide sequence: TGTGCCATCCAAGCGGGAGACGCAGATACGCAGTATTTT.

This clone was recorded a few times. The V call is TRBV3-1 (or the pseudogene TRBV3-2), the J call TRBJ2-5, with a possible D match to TRBD2 (6 bases). Trimming took off 1 base at V and 3 bases at J, with 9 bases between the two ends. Germline CDR1 and CDR2: LGHDT and YNNKEL (reference sequence). There are 14 residues in the CDR3. CDR3 region: CASSQGPGEETQYF. CDR3 sequence (DNA): TGTGCCAGCAGCCAAGGGCCGGGGGAAGAGACCCAGTACTTC.

The V gene is TRBV30, the J gene TRBJ1-1; TRBD1 matches 7 bases. V was pared by 2 bases and J by 3 bases, with 3 bases of the junction left unmatched. Germline CDR1 GTSNPN, CDR2 SVGIG (reference sequence). The CDR3 is 13 residues long. The CDR3 region is CAWSPGQDTEAFF. In DNA, the CDR3 is TGTGCCTGGAGTCCAGGACAGGACACTGAAGCTTTCTTT.

This rearrangement joins TRBV6-1 to TRBJ1-5; D is undetermined. With 1 base removed from V and 6 bases from J, the gap between germline ends came to 7 bases. This CDR3 is built from 13 residues. In germline, CDR1 is MNHNS, CDR2 SASEGT. CDR3 nucleotide sequence: TGTGCCAGCAGTGAAGAGATGCGTCAGCCCCAGCATTTT. This encodes CASSEEMRQPQHF.

This sequence joins TRBV3-1 (or the pseudogene TRBV3-2) and TRBJ1-2; TRBD1 aligns across 8 bases. The CDR3 runs to 14 residues. V shed 5 bases, J shed 4 bases, and the junction held 6 bases outside the gene matches. CDR1 and CDR2 (germline): LGHDT, YNNKEL (reference sequence). The CDR3 DNA sequence: TGTGCCAGCAGCGTGACAGGGGTAGCCTATGGCTACACCTTC. Its protein product is CASSVTGVAYGYTF.

This chain connects TRBV5-6 to TRBJ2-5, with D unresolved. V was cut by 0 bases and J by 4 bases, with 4 bases left in between. The CDR3 is 12 residues long. Germline lookup yields CDR1 SGHDT and CDR2 YYEEEE. This chain's CDR3 is CASSLAVETQYF. The CDR3 region has the DNA TGTGCCAGCAGCTTGGCCGTAGAGACCCAGTACTTC.

V gene TRBV5-1 combines with J gene TRBJ1-1; the D is unclear. V lost 0 bases, J lost 5 bases, and 8 bases lay in between. The CDR3 has 13 amino acids. CDR1 SGHRS and CDR2 YFSETQ come from the germline V gene. The CDR3 region is CASSLETGTEAFF. CDR3 nucleotide sequence: TGCGCCAGCAGCTTGGAGACGGGAACTGAAGCTTTCTTT.

The CDR3 reads CASSLGRSSNYGYTF. CDR3 DNA sequence: TGTGCCAGCAGCTTAGGGAGGAGTTCTAACTATGGCTACACCTTC. The chain has TRBV13 and TRBJ1-2; no reliable D call. V was clipped by 0 bases and J by 0 bases, with 8 bases between them. The CDR3 spans 15 residues. Germline CDR1 PRHDT, CDR2 FYEKMQ (reference sequence).

The V call is TRBV2, the J call TRBJ2-4; TRBD1 might be the D (6 bases). The ends were cut back, 5 bases at V and 2 bases at J, with 13 bases in the middle. Looked up from germline, CDR1 is SNHLY and CDR2 is FYNNEI. The CDR3 covers 15 residues. The CDR3 bases are TGTGCCAGCAGTCCCCAGGGGTCTACCAAAAACATTCAGTACTTC. It encodes CASSPQGSTKNIQYF.

The J gene is TRBJ1-5, the V gene TRBV12-3 or TRBV12-4; D call uncertain. The CDR3 extends over 12 amino acids. V was shortened by 5 bases and J by 5 bases, with 7 bases between the two germline ends. The CDR3 nucleotides are TGTGCCAGCAGTCCCCAGGATCAGCCCCAGCATTTT. Protein sequence: CASSPQDQPQHF.

The chain carries TRBV5-4 and TRBJ2-1; 9 nucleotides align to TRBD2. The CDR3 runs 14 residues. From germline, CDR1 is SGHNT and CDR2 YYREEE (reference sequence). J was trimmed by 5 bases and V by 3 bases; bases with no gene match: 3. The CDR3: CASSYGLANNEQFF. CDR3 sequence (DNA): TGTGCCAGCAGCTACGGACTAGCGAACAATGAGCAGTTCTTC.

This clone was counted once. The chain links TRBV12-3 or TRBV12-4 to TRBJ2-1; TRBD2 might be the D (5 bases). The CDR3 spans 13 residues. Between the trimmed V and J ends, which lost 2 bases and 16 bases, there was a span of 18 bases. The CDR3 is CASSLNYESGPFF. The CDR3 region has the DNA TGTGCCAGCAGTTTAAATTATGAGAGCGGCCCTTTCTTC.

This chain joins TRBV6-5 and TRBJ1-3, with D unresolved. V lost 0 bases and J lost 8, with 8 bases in between. Per germline, CDR1 MNHEY and CDR2 SVGAGI. CDR3 length equals 13 residues. Written as DNA, the CDR3 is TGTGCCAGCAGTTACTCGACTCGAGACACCATATATTTT. The encoded protein is CASSYSTRDTIYF.

The rearrangement uses TRBV7-8 and TRBJ1-2; a possible D gene is TRBD1 (5 bases). The CDR3 covers 14 residues. Germline V gene sequence: CDR1 SGHVS, CDR2 FQNEAQ. Trimming cost V 1 base and J 5 bases, with 11 bases left between them. The CDR3 sequence is CASSLDRGLYGYTF. In nucleotides, the CDR3 is TGTGCCAGCAGCTTAGATCGGGGGTTATATGGCTACACCTTC.

The rearrangement joins TRBV5-4 to TRBJ1-2; the match to TRBD1 covers 7 bases. The CDR3 runs 17 residues. With V trimmed by 3 bases and J by 0 bases, 11 bases remained unmatched. Germline V gene lookup returns CDR1 SGHNT and CDR2 YYREEE (reference sequence). As DNA, the CDR3 is TGTGCCAGCAGCTCGGACCGGGACAGCGCAGCTAACTATGGCTACACCTTC. It specifies CASSSDRDSAANYGYTF.

The chain couples TRBV7-2 to TRBJ2-7; 9 bases map to TRBD2. Losses at the gene ends were 1 base for V and 3 bases for J; bases not matched to a gene: 7. CDR1 is SGHTA, CDR2 FQGNSA, per germline. The CDR3 spans 16 residues. The CDR3 sequence is CASSLGRLAADYEQYF. CDR3 in DNA: TGTGCCAGCAGCTTAGGTAGACTAGCGGCCGACTACGAGCAGTACTTC.

This rearrangement joins TRBV6-6 to TRBJ1-2; no firm D call. CDR1 is MNHNY and CDR2 is SVGAGI in the germline V gene (reference sequence). The CDR3 is made up of 13 amino acids. V was cut by 0 bases and J by 5 bases, with 7 bases left in between. CDR3 nucleotides: TGTGCCAGCAGTTACTCTGGCAGTTATGGCTACACCTTC. It is translated as CASSYSGSYGYTF.